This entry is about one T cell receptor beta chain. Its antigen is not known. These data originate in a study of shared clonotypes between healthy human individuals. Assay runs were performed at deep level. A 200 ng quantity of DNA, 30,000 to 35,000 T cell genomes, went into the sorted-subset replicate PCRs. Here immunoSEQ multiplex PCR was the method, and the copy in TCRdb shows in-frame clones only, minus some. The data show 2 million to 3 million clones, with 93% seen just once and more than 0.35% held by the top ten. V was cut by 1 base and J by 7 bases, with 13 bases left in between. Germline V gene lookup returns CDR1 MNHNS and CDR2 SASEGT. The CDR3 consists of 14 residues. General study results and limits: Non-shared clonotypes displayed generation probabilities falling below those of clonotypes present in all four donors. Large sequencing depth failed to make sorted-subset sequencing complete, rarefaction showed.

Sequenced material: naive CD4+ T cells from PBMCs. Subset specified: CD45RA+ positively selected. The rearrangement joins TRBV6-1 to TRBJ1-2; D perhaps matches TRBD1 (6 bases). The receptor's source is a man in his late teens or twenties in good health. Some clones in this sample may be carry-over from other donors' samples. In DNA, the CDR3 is TGTGCCAGCAGTGAAGGCAGGGGCCCCGCTGGCTACACCTTC. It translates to CASSEGRGPAGYTF.